Here is one T cell receptor beta chain with its context. What it binds is unknown. These data belong to a study of Tregs in tolerant kidney transplant recipients. The V end was cut by 7 bases, the J end by 0 bases, with 16 bases between. Germline V gives CDR1 SGHTS, CDR2 YDEGEE. The CDR3 is 16 amino acids. Study-wide results and caveats: Tolerant patients' donor-specific Tregs expanded beyond overall Tregs, suggesting antigen-driven growth. Few patients were studied, so findings need validation in larger groups. Activated donor B cell expansion appeared to reveal the most relevant donor-specific TCRbeta repertoire.

The method was immunoSEQ multiplex PCR; TCRdb's version includes in-frame clones alone and lacks a portion of them. The data contain over 50,000 clones, 80% to 90% of them singletons. This chain connects TRBV5-8 to TRBJ1-4; D is perhaps TRBD1 (6 bases). The specimen was Tregs from blood, collected before the transplant. The sequence was collected from a human donor who received a combined kidney and bone marrow transplant. The DNA for the CDR3 is TGTGCCAGCGGCCAATGGGGGCAGACAACTAATGAAAAACTGTTTTTT. It yields the protein CASGQWGQTTNEKLFF. The whole variable domain, filled in from reference TRBV5-8 and TRBJ1-4, reads EAGVTQSPTHLIKTRGQQATLRCSPISGHTSVYWYQQALGLGLQFLLWYDEGEERNRGNFPPRFSGRQFPNYSSELNVNALELEDSALYLCASGQWGQTTNEKLFFGSGTQLSVL.